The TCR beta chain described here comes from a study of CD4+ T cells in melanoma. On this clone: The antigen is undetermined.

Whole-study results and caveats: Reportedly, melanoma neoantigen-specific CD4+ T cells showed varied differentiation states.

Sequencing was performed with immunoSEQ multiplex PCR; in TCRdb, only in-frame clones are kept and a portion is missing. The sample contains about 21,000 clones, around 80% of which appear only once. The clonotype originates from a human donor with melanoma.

CDR3 in amino acids: CASSLPDGYTEAFF. The CDR3 region has the DNA TGCGCCAGCAGCTTGCCGGACGGGTACACTGAAGCTTTCTTT. The chain uses TRBV5-1 and TRBJ1-1, with D hard to call. CDR3 length: 14 residues. V was cut by 1 base and J by 3 bases, with 10 bases left in between. Germline V gene sequence: CDR1 SGHRS, CDR2 YFSETQ.